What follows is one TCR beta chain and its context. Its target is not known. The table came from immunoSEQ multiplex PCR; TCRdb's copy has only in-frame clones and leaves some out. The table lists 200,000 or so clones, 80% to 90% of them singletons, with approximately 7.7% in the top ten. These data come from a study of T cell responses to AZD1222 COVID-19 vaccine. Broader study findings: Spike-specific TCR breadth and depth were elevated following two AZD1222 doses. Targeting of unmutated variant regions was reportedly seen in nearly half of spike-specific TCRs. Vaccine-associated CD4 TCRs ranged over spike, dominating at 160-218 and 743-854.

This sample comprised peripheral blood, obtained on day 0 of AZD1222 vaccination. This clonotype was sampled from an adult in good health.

The CDR3 protein is CASSLALGSNYGYTF. The CDR3 DNA sequence: TGCGCCAGCAGCTTGGCCTTAGGTTCGAACTATGGCTACACCTTC. This chain connects TRBV5-1 to TRBJ1-2; D not resolved. The germline CDR1 and CDR2 sequences are SGHRS and YFSETQ. The CDR3 extends over 15 amino acids. Between the trimmed V and J ends, which lost 0 bases and 2 bases, there was a span of 11 bases.